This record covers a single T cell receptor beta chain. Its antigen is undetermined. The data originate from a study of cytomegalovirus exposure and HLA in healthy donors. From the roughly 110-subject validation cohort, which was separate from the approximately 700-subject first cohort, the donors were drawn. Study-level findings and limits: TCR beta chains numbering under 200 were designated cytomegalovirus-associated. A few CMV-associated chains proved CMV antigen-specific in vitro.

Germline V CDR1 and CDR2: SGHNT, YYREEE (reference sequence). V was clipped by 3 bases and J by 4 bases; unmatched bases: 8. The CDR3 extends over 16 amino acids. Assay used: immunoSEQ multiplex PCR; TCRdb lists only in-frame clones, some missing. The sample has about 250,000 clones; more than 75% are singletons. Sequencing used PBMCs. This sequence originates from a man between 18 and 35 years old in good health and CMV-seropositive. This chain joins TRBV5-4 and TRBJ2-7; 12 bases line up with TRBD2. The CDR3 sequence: CASSSRTGLAGYEQYF. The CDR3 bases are TGTGCCAGCAGCTCAAGAACGGGACTAGCGGGTTACGAGCAGTACTTC.